This T cell receptor (beta chain) is drawn from a study of cytomegalovirus exposure and HLA in healthy donors. The primer mix had 60 Vbeta and 13 Jbeta primers. The data were produced by immunoSEQ multiplex PCR, yet TCRdb's version contains in-frame clones alone and is incomplete. The table has 230,000 or so clones, around 90% seen once; the top ten hold 1.7%. Study conclusions and caveats: Researchers counted roughly 150 TCR beta chains as cytomegalovirus-associated. A later analysis showed TCR association rates differing by HLA locus, peaking at DRB1 and lowest at HLA-C.

Note on this clone: Its target is not known.

The receptor's source is a girl aged 2 to 9 in good health and CMV-seronegative. Sequenced sample: PBMCs.

The CDR3 sequence is CASSFRLAGDSAQAKNIQYF. The DNA of the CDR3 is TGTGCCAGCAGTTTTCGACTAGCGGGAGATTCCGCCCAGGCCAAAAACATTCAGTACTTC. The chain combines TRBV2 with TRBJ2-4; TRBD2 agrees at 12 bases. This CDR3 is 20 amino acids long. J was trimmed by 1 base and V by 5 bases; bases with no gene match: 15. Germline-derived CDR1 and CDR2 are SNHLY and FYNNEI.